A single sample is the source of the 16 T cell receptor beta chains below, sequenced in a study of cytomegalovirus exposure and HLA in healthy donors. The table came from immunoSEQ multiplex PCR; TCRdb's copy has only in-frame clones and leaves some out. The sample consists of about 58,000 clones, about 88% of them appearing once. Input material: PBMCs. These receptors came from a man in his late teens or twenties in good health and CMV-seronegative.

This chain joins TRBV14 and TRBJ2-7, with D tentatively TRBD1 (6 bases). V was clipped by 1 base and J by 3 bases, with 19 bases between them. Germline V gives CDR1 SGHDN, CDR2 FVKESK. This CDR3 is 17 amino acids long. The CDR3 region has the DNA TGTGCCAGCAGCCAAGGTCAGATGAAACAGGGTCGCTACGAGCAGTACTTC. Translated: CASSQGQMKQGRYEQYF.

The CDR3 sequence: CSVVPQGGYGYTF. The CDR3 DNA follows: TGCAGCGTGGTCCCTCAGGGAGGGTATGGCTACACCTTC. This chain uses TRBV29-1 with TRBJ1-2, with a possible D match to TRBD1 (5 bases). The CDR3 is made up of 13 amino acids. Per the germline V gene, CDR1 is SQVTM and CDR2 is ANQGSEA. V was pared by 6 bases and J by 5 bases, with 16 bases between.

The rearrangement joins TRBV4-2 to TRBJ2-1, with no clear D. Germline assignment: CDR1 LGHNA and CDR2 YNFKEQ. The CDR3 is 17 residues long. V shed 4 bases and J shed 3 bases, with 19 bases lying between them. This CDR3 is CASSRLPRPRYYNEQFF. The CDR3 nucleotides are TGTGCCAGCAGCCGCCTCCCGAGGCCCCGATACTACAATGAGCAGTTCTTC.

The gene calls are TRBV5-4 and TRBJ2-1, with 7 bases aligning to TRBD1. Trimming at V came to 0 bases and at J to 4 bases, leaving 4 bases not matched to a gene. CDR1 and CDR2 (germline): SGHNT, YYREEE (reference sequence). The CDR3 has 15 residues. CDR3 protein: CASSLATGVYNEQFF. CDR3 coding DNA: TGTGCCAGCAGCTTGGCTACAGGGGTGTACAATGAGCAGTTCTTC.

The rearrangement uses TRBV19 and TRBJ2-5; TRBD1 aligns across 8 bases. The germline gives CDR1 LNHDA, CDR2 SQIVND (reference sequence). With V trimmed by 8 bases and J by 2 bases, 1 base remained unmatched. The CDR3 covers 12 residues. In DNA, the CDR3 is TGTGCCAGTCGGGACAGGCAAGAGACCCAGTACTTC. This translates into CASRDRQETQYF.

The gene calls are TRBV9 and TRBJ2-2, with D possibly TRBD2 on 5 matching bases. Germline V gene sequence: CDR1 SGDLS, CDR2 YYNGEE. The CDR3 loop spans 16 amino acids. V shed 4 bases and J shed 2 bases, with 15 bases lying between them. The CDR3 loop reads CASSPPRTGNTGELFF. DNA of the CDR3: TGTGCCAGCAGCCCTCCGCGGACTGGAAACACCGGGGAGCTGTTTTTT. Full variable domain (missing parts from reference TRBV9 and TRBJ2-2): DSGVTQTPKHLITATGQRVTLRCSPRSGDLSVYWYQQSLDQGLQFLIQYYNGEERAKGNILERFSAQQFPDLHSELNLSSLELGDSALYFCASSPPRTGNTGELFFGEGSRLTVL.

The V and J genes are TRBV4-1 and TRBJ2-2; weak D call: TRBD1 (6 bases). V lost 0 bases and J lost 6, with 11 bases in between. The CDR3 loop spans 15 amino acids. The V gene's germline CDR1 is MGHRA and CDR2 YSYEKL. CDR3 bases: TGCGCCAGCAGCCAAGAGATCCAGGGGCCCGGGGAGCTGTTTTTT. Protein: CASSQEIQGPGELFF.

This chain uses TRBV2 with TRBJ1-2; 8 nucleotides agree with TRBD1. This CDR3 contains 14 residues. The J segment lost 2 bases and the V segment lost 8 bases, leaving 7 bases of the junction unmatched. The germline CDR1 and CDR2 sequences are SNHLY and FYNNEI. The CDR3: CASLTGDNNYGYTF. CDR3 coding DNA: TGTGCCAGCTTGACAGGGGACAACAACTATGGCTACACCTTC.

The V and J genes are TRBV5-1 and TRBJ2-4, with 8 bases fitting TRBD2. V lost 4 bases to trimming and J lost 0 bases; unmatched junction nucleotides: 12. From germline, CDR1 is SGHRS and CDR2 YFSETQ. This CDR3 has 18 residues. The CDR3 region is CASSLSSRGGLAKNIQYF. The CDR3 nucleotides are TGCGCCAGCAGCCTGAGTTCCCGGGGGGGGCTAGCCAAAAACATTCAGTACTTC.

The V and J genes are TRBV20-1 and TRBJ2-7, with D possibly TRBD2 on 5 matching bases. With 7 bases removed from V and 6 bases from J, the gap between germline ends came to 13 bases. The CDR3 is 11 amino acids. Germline V CDR1 and CDR2: DFQATT, SNEGSKA (reference sequence). CDR3 sequence reads: CSVDSVSEQYF. CDR3 bases: TGCAGTGTTGATAGCGTAAGCGAGCAGTACTTC.

This clone was counted only a few times. The V gene is TRBV6-1, the J gene TRBJ2-7, with a possible D match to TRBD2 (6 bases). V was clipped by 2 bases and J by 6 bases, with 17 bases between them. Per germline, CDR1 MNHNS and CDR2 SASEGT. This CDR3 has 15 amino acids. CDR3 region: CASSELPGDGLEQYF. The CDR3 DNA reads as TGTGCCAGCAGTGAACTCCCGGGAGATGGTCTCGAGCAGTACTTC.

V and J are TRBV12-5 and TRBJ2-3; 9 bases agree with TRBD1. The CDR3 is 15 amino acids. Germline V lookup: CDR1 LGHNT, CDR2 FRNRAP. J gave up 6 bases and V 1 base, and 5 bases lay outside the gene matches. The DNA of the CDR3 is TGTGCTAGTGGTTTGGCGGACAGGGGTATTGATACGCAGTATTTT. Translation gives CASGLADRGIDTQYF.

This chain uses TRBV30 with TRBJ1-3; a possible D gene is TRBD1 (6 bases). The CDR3 covers 14 residues. The V gene's germline CDR1 is GTSNPN and CDR2 SVGIG (reference sequence). Between the trimmed V and J ends, which lost 5 bases and 4 bases, there was a span of 15 bases. The CDR3 sequence is CAWGGWAQGNTIYF. CDR3 DNA sequence: TGTGCCTGGGGGGGCTGGGCACAAGGAAACACCATATATTTT.

This CDR3 is CASSIGVEAAVNYGYTF. Written as DNA, the CDR3 is TGTGCCAGTAGTATAGGCGTGGAGGCAGCTGTTAACTATGGCTACACCTTC. The chain couples TRBV19 to TRBJ1-2; D gene ambiguous. This CDR3 region has 17 residues. Trimming pared 1 base from V and 1 base from J, leaving 16 bases between. CDR1 and CDR2 from the germline V gene are LNHDA and SQIVND (reference sequence).

The chain employs TRBV9 and TRBJ1-1; perhaps TRBD1 as D (6 bases). CDR1 is SGDLS and CDR2 is YYNGEE in the germline V gene. V was cut by 3 bases and J by 3 bases, with 12 bases left in between. This CDR3 contains 14 residues. This CDR3 reads CASSAAGADTEAFF. The DNA of the CDR3 is TGTGCCAGCAGCGCTGCGGGGGCTGACACTGAAGCTTTCTTT.

This chain uses TRBV6-1 with TRBJ1-4; D not certain. The CDR3 has 13 amino acids. Germline V gene data show CDR1 as MNHNS and CDR2 as SASEGT. Trimming removed 6 bases from V and 8 bases from J, with 13 bases in between. CDR3 DNA: TGTGCCAGCAGAACGCCCGGGGAAGAAAAACTGTTTTTT. Translating gives CASRTPGEEKLFF.